This entry concerns a single T cell receptor beta chain. This clone occurred once. Its target antigen remains unknown. Base qualities are missing; no much larger clone stands one base away. In the paper's terms, the time point label means: before neoadjuvant nivolumab. The patients had newly diagnosed stage II-IVA oral cavity squamous cell carcinoma and had not received any prior systemic or radiation treatment. The cohort consisted of patients with HPV-negative, locally advanced oral cavity squamous cell carcinoma. No culture maintenance or expansion was done, as the peripheral blood mononuclear cells went straight to analysis. The samples were obtained from a longitudinal correlative study of a single-arm phase II trial testing neoadjuvant nivolumab in oral cavity squamous cell carcinoma. Genomic DNA-based TCRbeta sequencing was performed on subject-matched pre- and post-treatment PBMCs and tumors from three responders and three non-responders. Peripheral blood mononuclear cells were collected before nivolumab treatment and were collected again after treatment, at the time of surgery. The Maxwell RSC DNA from Cells kit was used to isolate genomic DNA from PBMCs.

For deep sequencing, PBMC libraries mostly used roughly 0.5 ug of input genomic DNA, with six replicates for each sample. The immunoSEQ hsTCRbeta kit was used to prepare TCRbeta libraries according to the manufacturer's instructions. The completed libraries were mixed into a single pool at 3 nM, then sequenced with an Illumina NovaSeq 6000 S4 flow cell. The authors' pipeline ran thus. Raw data preprocessing and quality control were performed with the immunoSEQ Analyzer. The analysis was restricted to productive rearrangements, with each unique CDR3 amino acid sequence defining a clonotype. Repertoire clonality was estimated as the Gini-Simpson index, which was computed with the R package tcR. Student's t test was used to compare Gini indices, while Pearson correlation assessed associations with tumor size change. Sourced from immuneACCESS, this table was stored by TCRdb with only in-frame sequences that have V and J called. A share of the clones is absent; for the studies checked, an unresolved V gene accounts for under half, and the remainder has no known explanation. That table furnishes V, J and clone size, whereas the DNA furnished D and trimming. The sample table shows fewer than 90,000 clones, and about 84% are seen once. The ten most abundant clones make up around 3% of the sample.

For this chain, trimming is 1 base at the V end and 7 bases at the J end, and the number of junction bases without a gene match is 8. There are 16 amino acids in the CDR3, from cysteine to phenylalanine inclusive. Only CDR3 DNA is held: 48 bases, read in frame from base 1. Sequences GTSNPN (CDR1) and SVGIG (CDR2) are obtained from the germline V gene (reference sequence). This entry belongs to a study of neoadjuvant anti-PD-1 for oral cavity cancer (dated by TCRdb to about 2021). The study in broad terms: Patients mostly received three to four biweekly doses of nivolumab at 3 mg/kg before curative-intent surgical resection. Patients without progression received a fourth nivolumab dose around day 43 and underwent definitive surgical resection on days 50-56. The parent correlative cohort had about 11 patients and a response rate of 33%. Patients with complete response, partial response or stable disease by RECIST 1.1 were defined as responders, whereas patients with progression were defined as non-responders. Findings and caveats that apply to the study as a whole: Higher pretreatment blood Treg/Th17 ratios correlated with higher pretreatment blood TCRbeta clonality and lower post-treatment tumor TCRbeta clonality. TCR analyses included only three patients per response group, and the authors called for larger cohorts for validation. After neoadjuvant nivolumab, non-responders showed significantly higher T cell clonality (Gini index) in PBMCs than responders did.

The receptor's source is a person between 40 and 80 years old with oral cavity squamous cell carcinoma. This chain is built from TRBV30 and TRBJ2-1; TRBD2 matches 12 bases in the middle. The material sequenced was PBMCs, taken before nivolumab (anti-PD-1) treatment. The DNA sequence follows: TGTGCCTGGAGTGACCTCTCTAGCGGGAGGGGGAATGAGCAGTTCTTC. Translated, it gives CAWSDLSSGRGNEQFF.